These 31 T cell receptor beta chains were sequenced from one sample in a study of vaccination and CD4 T cells after COVID-19. The treatment: roughly 10-day PBMC culture with coronavirus spike peptide pools or control peptides (ViraFEST assay). Cultured CD4+ T cell DNA underwent sequencing with the Oncomine TCR Beta short-read assay. TCRdb itself ran the PCR reads through MiXCR, one entry per CDR3 protein. The profile shows 10,000 or so distinct CDR3 sequences, over 65% of them singletons. These receptors' targets are unknown. Sequenced sample: CD4+ T cells from blood, cultured in vitro. Every receptor here comes from a human donor who had recovered from COVID-19.

The chain joins TRBV7-2 to TRBJ2-5; TRBD1 matches at 8 bases. CDR1 SGHTA and CDR2 FQGNSA come from the germline V gene. J was trimmed by 2 bases and V by 5 bases; bases with no gene match: 7. CDR3 length: 15 amino acids. For the CDR3, the DNA is TGTGCCAGCAGCCCCCGGACAGGGCGGCAAGAGACCCAGTACTTC. Residues: CASSPRTGRQETQYF.

This clonotype was counted between two and nine times. V is TRBV27 and J is TRBJ1-5, with TRBD1 identical over 9 bases. Trimming took 6 bases from V and 7 from J; bases not matched to a gene: 10. This CDR3 is 15 amino acids long. The V gene's germline CDR1 is MNHEY and CDR2 SMNVEV (reference sequence). CDR3 bases: TGTGCCAGCAGCCGGGACAGGGTAGTCGGGCAGCCCCAGCATTTT. Its protein product is CASSRDRVVGQPQHF.

This clonotype was found a few times. The chain recombines TRBV2 with TRBJ1-6; D is unresolved. V was cut by 2 bases and J by 5 bases, with 13 bases left in between. Germline V gene lookup returns CDR1 SNHLY and CDR2 FYNNEI. The CDR3 is 16 amino acids. The DNA for the CDR3 is TGTGCCAGCAGTGAAAGAGCGGCAGATGATAATTCACCCCTCCACTTT. Its protein product is CASSERAADDNSPLHF.

The table lists this clonotype with a few counts. The J gene is TRBJ1-6, the V gene TRBV30, with 10 bases matching TRBD1. V lost 0 bases to trimming and J lost 10 bases; unmatched junction nucleotides: 6. The CDR3 sequence is 15 residues long. Germline CDR1 is GTSNPN and CDR2 is SVGIG (reference sequence). The CDR3 is CAWSVGGQGQSPLHF. The CDR3 nucleotides are TGTGCCTGGAGTGTAGGGGGACAGGGGCAATCACCCCTCCACTTT. Based on the CDR3 plus reference TRBV30 and TRBJ1-6, the full variable domain is SQTIHQWPATLVQPVGSPLSLECTVEGTSNPNLYWYRQAAGRGLQLLFYSVGIGQISSEVPQNLSASRPQDRQFILSSKKLLLSDSGFYLCAWSVGGQGQSPLHFGNGTRLTVT.

This sequence joins TRBV10-3 and TRBJ1-1; 7 bases agree with TRBD1. CDR3 length: 14 residues. The junction had 10 bases not matched to a gene; V was cut back by 11 bases and J by 1 base. In germline, CDR1 is ENHRY, CDR2 SYGVKD. Here the CDR3 reads CASSDRVGNTEAFF. The CDR3 coding sequence is TGTGCCTCTTCTGACAGGGTTGGGAACACTGAAGCTTTCTTT.

The V call is TRBV6-2 or TRBV6-3, the J call TRBJ2-1; 8 bases are shared with TRBD2. The length of the CDR3 is 18 residues. Trimming removed 5 bases from V and 4 bases from J; junction bases left unmatched: 16. The V gene's germline CDR1 is MNHEY and CDR2 SVGEGT. This CDR3 is CASSTVTITSGIYNEQFF. Written as DNA, the CDR3 is TGTGCCAGCAGTACAGTTACCATTACTAGCGGAATATACAATGAGCAGTTCTTC.

The chain combines TRBV15 with TRBJ1-5; the match to TRBD1 covers 10 bases. There are 18 residues in the CDR3. Germline CDR1 reads LNHNV; CDR2 reads YYDKDF (reference sequence). V shed 4 bases, J shed 5 bases, and the junction held 14 bases outside the gene matches. The CDR3, as DNA: TGTGCCACCAGCAAGTTGGGGAGACAGGGGGCCCCAGATCAGCCCCAGCATTTT. Its protein is CATSKLGRQGAPDQPQHF.

DNA for the CDR3: TGTGCCAGCAGCTTGGCCTCCCGGGAGCAAGCTTTCTTT. Protein: CASSLASREQAFF. The chain uses TRBV5-5 and TRBJ1-1; no clear D gene. Germline assignment: CDR1 SGHKS and CDR2 YYEKEE (reference sequence). This CDR3 has 13 residues. Trimming left V 0 bases short and J 9 bases short, with 12 bases between.

In DNA form, the CDR3 reads TGTGCCAGCAAGGACTACCAATCGCTTTCAGGCACAGATACGCAGTATTTT. It translates to CASKDYQSLSGTDTQYF. This chain connects TRBV27 to TRBJ2-3, with D perhaps matching TRBD2 (6 bases). The CDR3 runs to 17 residues. CDR1 and CDR2 (germline): MNHEY, SMNVEV (reference sequence). V was shortened by 7 bases and J by 1 base, with 21 bases between the two germline ends.

This chain links TRBV19 with TRBJ1-3; 9 positions agree with TRBD1. The J segment lost 3 bases and the V segment lost 8 bases, leaving 8 bases of the junction unmatched. Germline-derived CDR1 and CDR2 are LNHDA and SQIVND (reference sequence). The CDR3 contains 15 residues. CDR3 loop: CASSLQGAGGNTIYF. The CDR3 nucleotides read TGTGCCAGTTCTCTACAGGGGGCAGGTGGAAACACCATATATTTT.

The DNA for the CDR3 is TGTGCCAGCAGCTTATTCGGAGGGGGGAATTCACCCCTCCACTTT. Translation: CASSLFGGGNSPLHF. This sequence joins TRBV7-2 and TRBJ1-6; TRBD1 is a possible D gene (6 bases). The CDR3 totals 15 residues. The germline V gene has CDR1 SGHTA and CDR2 FQGNSA. Trimming left V 2 bases short and J 7 bases short, with 12 bases between. The full variable domain, completed using reference TRBV7-2 and TRBJ1-6, is GAGVSQSPSNKVTEKGKDVELRCDPISGHTALYWYRQSLGQGLEFLIYFQGNSAPDKSGLPSDRFSAERTGGSVSTLTIQRTQQEDSAVYLCASSLFGGGNSPLHFGNGTRLTVT.

This clonotype was counted only a few times. The chain combines TRBV7-2 with TRBJ1-2; weak D call: TRBD1 (6 bases). The CDR3 totals 16 residues. V lost 6 bases to trimming and J lost 3 bases, with 20 bases between them. Germline values: CDR1 SGHTA, CDR2 FQGNSA. The CDR3, as DNA: TGTGCCAGCAGTCCAGGGGCCGGTCTCGGAGACTATGGCTACACCTTC. It encodes CASSPGAGLGDYGYTF.

The chain employs TRBV11-2 and TRBJ2-2, with D hard to call. In germline, CDR1 is SGHAT, CDR2 FQNNGV. Trimming stripped 5 bases from V and 0 bases from J, with 7 bases between. The CDR3 extends over 14 amino acids. The CDR3: CASSLLSNTGELFF. The CDR3 coding sequence is TGTGCCAGCAGCCTGCTATCGAACACCGGGGAGCTGTTTTTT.

The rearrangement uses TRBV7-3 and TRBJ1-2; TRBD1 matches 9 bases. Germline V gene sequence: CDR1 SGHTA, CDR2 FQGTGA. The CDR3 is made up of 15 amino acids. J gave up 0 bases and V 5 bases, and 4 bases lay outside the gene matches. The CDR3 reads CASSPGTGSNYGYTF. The CDR3 DNA follows: TGTGCCAGCAGCCCCGGGACAGGGTCTAACTATGGCTACACCTTC.

V is TRBV12-3 or TRBV12-4 and J is TRBJ1-2; 7 nucleotides agree with TRBD1. CDR3 length: 15 residues. Germline trimming cut 4 bases from V and 8 bases from J; bases unmatched to any gene: 13. CDR3 sequence (DNA): TGTGCCAGCAGTTCAACCGTCAGGGGGTTGGGCGGCTACACCTTC. It codes for CASSSTVRGLGGYTF.

V usage is TRBV6-1 and J usage is TRBJ2-7, with 7 bases that match TRBD1. The germline V gene has CDR1 MNHNS and CDR2 SASEGT. The CDR3 runs 14 residues. J was trimmed by 0 bases and V by 6 bases; bases with no gene match: 5. This chain's CDR3 is CASRTGPTSYEQYF. For the CDR3, the DNA is TGTGCCAGCAGGACAGGGCCCACCTCCTACGAGCAGTACTTC.

The rearrangement joins TRBV4-1 to TRBJ2-7; 7 bases align to TRBD2. CDR3 length: 17 amino acids. CDR1 MGHRA and CDR2 YSYEKL come from the germline V gene. V lost 0 bases to trimming and J lost 3 bases; unmatched junction nucleotides: 11. CDR3 sequence: CASSQEKWGLPFYEQYF. CDR3 DNA: TGCGCCAGCAGCCAAGAGAAATGGGGACTACCTTTCTACGAGCAGTACTTC.

The chain recombines TRBV4-2 with TRBJ1-1; D not resolved. Germline loops: CDR1 LGHNA, CDR2 YNFKEQ. The CDR3 length is 16 residues. V lost 0 bases, J lost 11 bases, and 22 bases lay in between. CDR3: CASSQDRRAARGEAFF. The DNA of the CDR3 is TGTGCCAGCAGCCAAGATCGTCGGGCTGCCCGGGGTGAGGCTTTCTTT.

J is TRBJ1-2 and V is TRBV5-1, with TRBD1 matching over 9 bases. V trimming: 6 bases; J trimming: 6 bases; junction bases outside the gene matches: 12. Germline CDR1 SGHRS, CDR2 YFSETQ. The CDR3 runs 15 residues. The CDR3 sequence: CASTGATGGDNGYTF. The CDR3 DNA reads as TGCGCCAGCACAGGAGCAACAGGGGGCGATAATGGCTACACCTTC.

This rearrangement joins TRBV7-9 to TRBJ1-4, with 7 bases identical to TRBD1. The CDR3 covers 19 residues. The germline V gene has CDR1 SEHNR and CDR2 FQNEAQ (reference sequence). J was trimmed by 8 bases and V by 2 bases; bases with no gene match: 20. CDR3 coding DNA: TGTGCCAGCAGCTTATCCTCGGGGCGCTACAGGGGAGGAAGGGAAAAACTGTTTTTT. Amino acids: CASSLSSGRYRGGREKLFF.

The table lists this clonotype with a count of one. The rearrangement links TRBV6-1 to TRBJ1-2; no clear D gene. The CDR3 is 14 amino acids. The germline V gene has CDR1 MNHNS and CDR2 SASEGT. Trimming took 1 base from V and 4 from J, leaving 10 bases between them. The CDR3 is CASSEGLAVYGYTF. The CDR3 bases are TGTGCCAGCAGTGAAGGGTTAGCAGTCTATGGCTACACCTTC.

This chain joins TRBV7-9 and TRBJ2-7; 7 nucleotides agree with TRBD1. CDR1 and CDR2 (germline): SEHNR, FQNEAQ (reference sequence). This CDR3 contains 15 residues. With V trimmed by 2 bases and J by 3 bases, 7 bases remained unmatched. The CDR3 coding sequence is TGTGCCAGCAGCTTAACAAGGCAGGGGGTCTACGAGCAGTACTTC. Its translation: CASSLTRQGVYEQYF.

The gene calls are TRBV7-2 and TRBJ2-3, with 10 bases fitting TRBD2. V lost 5 bases to trimming and J lost 0 bases; unmatched junction nucleotides: 23. In germline, CDR1 is SGHTA, CDR2 FQGNSA. CDR3 size: 22 residues. The CDR3, as DNA: TGTGCCAGCAGCCTATCCCACCGCCCGTTATTAGCGGGGGGTCTTAGCACAGATACGCAGTATTTT. It translates to CASSLSHRPLLAGGLSTDTQYF.

This chain connects TRBV10-2 to TRBJ1-2; the D gene is possibly TRBD1 (6 bases). CDR1 and CDR2 from the germline V gene are WSHSY and SAAADI. This CDR3 spans 16 amino acids. V lost 3 bases and J lost 0, with 14 bases in between. In nucleotides, the CDR3 is TGCGCCAGCAGTGAATCTAGACAGGCCTCTAACTATGGCTACACCTTC. It specifies CASSESRQASNYGYTF.

The V call is TRBV7-9, the J call TRBJ1-3; D gene unclear. This CDR3 spans 16 amino acids. Germline CDR1 is SEHNR and CDR2 is FQNEAQ (reference sequence). V was trimmed by 3 bases and J by 3 bases, leaving 15 bases between them. CDR3 DNA sequence: TGTGCCAGCAGCTTGACTCAAATACGGATTGGAAACACCATATATTTT. Residues: CASSLTQIRIGNTIYF.

V gene TRBV4-2 combines with J gene TRBJ2-4; TRBD2 might be the D (6 bases). Germline V gene lookup returns CDR1 LGHNA and CDR2 YNFKEQ. The CDR3 loop spans 15 amino acids. V was shortened by 3 bases and J by 8 bases, with 17 bases between the two germline ends. Here the CDR3 DNA reads TGTGCCAGCAGCCAGGGGGGACTTCTAGGAGACATTCAGTACTTC. This sequence encodes CASSQGGLLGDIQYF.

This rearrangement joins TRBV6-1 to TRBJ2-5; D might be TRBD2 (6 bases). The V and J ends lost 4 bases and 5 bases respectively, with 20 bases between them. The CDR3 has 16 amino acids. Germline CDR1 MNHNS, CDR2 SASEGT. CDR3 sequence (DNA): TGTGCCAGCAGTGGCGAAAAGACTAGTATGTGGGAGACCCAGTACTTC. Translating gives CASSGEKTSMWETQYF.

The CDR3 nucleotides read TGCAGTGCGAACAGGGAAAATAGCAATCAGCCCCAGCATTTT. It is translated as CSANRENSNQPQHF. This chain links TRBV20-1 with TRBJ1-5; D possibly corresponds to TRBD1 (6 bases). Germline-derived CDR1 and CDR2 are DFQATT and SNEGSKA (reference sequence). The CDR3 loop spans 14 amino acids. Between the trimmed V and J ends, which lost 6 bases and 0 bases, there was a span of 12 bases.

The V and J genes are TRBV12-3 or TRBV12-4 and TRBJ1-5, with a weak D call TRBD1 (5 bases). The length of the CDR3 is 15 residues. V was cut by 5 bases and J by 5 bases, with 16 bases left in between. CDR3 coding DNA: TGTGCCAGCAGTCCGGGACTAGGGGTTGATCAGCCCCAGCATTTT. Amino acids: CASSPGLGVDQPQHF.

The V call is TRBV20-1, the J call TRBJ2-2; D might be TRBD2 (8 bases). The CDR3 has 17 amino acids. V lost 1 base and J lost 3, with 18 bases in between. Germline loops: CDR1 DFQATT, CDR2 SNEGSKA (reference sequence). The CDR3, as DNA: TGCAGTGCTAGAGCCCCGGGAGGGGGCGCTTACACCGGGGAGCTGTTTTTT. Protein sequence: CSARAPGGGAYTGELFF.

This chain links TRBV11-2 with TRBJ1-2; 8 nucleotides line up with TRBD1. Losses at the gene ends were 0 bases for V and 0 bases for J; bases not matched to a gene: 3. Looked up from germline, CDR1 is SGHAT and CDR2 is FQNNGV. The CDR3 consists of 16 residues. The CDR3 DNA sequence: TGTGCCAGCAGCTTAGACCTGGACAGGGCTAACTATGGCTACACCTTC. Encoded protein: CASSLDLDRANYGYTF.